The 9 T cell receptor beta chains listed next were all sequenced from one sample in a study of control samples from healthy donors and cancer patients. Here immunoSEQ multiplex PCR was the method, and the copy in TCRdb shows in-frame clones only, minus some. The sample lists nearly 40,000 clones; roughly 90% were seen once. What was sequenced was blood. The source of these receptors is a woman aged 45-60 years in good health.

This chain uses TRBV19 with TRBJ2-3; D perhaps matches TRBD2 (7 bases). V lost 6 bases to trimming and J lost 6 bases, with 13 bases between them. Germline values: CDR1 LNHDA, CDR2 SQIVND (reference sequence). The CDR3 extends over 13 amino acids. The CDR3 loop reads CASRGGGRDTQYF. The CDR3 DNA sequence: TGTGCCAGTAGAGGGGGGGGGCGCGATACGCAGTATTTT.

The V call is TRBV7-9, the J call TRBJ1-2, with 7 bases matching TRBD1. This CDR3 spans 14 amino acids. The ends lost 5 bases at V and 11 bases at J; junction bases unmatched: 14. CDR1 and CDR2 (germline): SEHNR, FQNEAQ (reference sequence). CDR3 in DNA: TGTGCCAGCAGCCCCCCGACAGGGCCCATGCGATACACCTTC. It encodes CASSPPTGPMRYTF.

The chain recombines TRBV11-2 with TRBJ2-3; 8 nucleotides line up with TRBD2. This CDR3 region has 16 residues. The ends lost 2 bases at V and 4 bases at J; junction bases unmatched: 8. Germline lookup yields CDR1 SGHAT and CDR2 FQNNGV. The CDR3 coding sequence is TGTGCCAGCAGCTTACCGGGGGGCGGGGGGCCAGATACGCAGTATTTT. This gives the protein CASSLPGGGGPDTQYF. Filled out from reference TRBV11-2 and TRBJ2-3, the complete variable domain reads EAGVAQSPRYKIIEKRQSVAFWCNPISGHATLYWYQQILGQGPKLLIQFQNNGVVDDSQLPKDRFSAERLKGVDSTLKIQPAKLEDSAVYLCASSLPGGGGPDTQYFGPGTRLTVL.

This clone appeared once. The chain recombines TRBV9 with TRBJ2-5; tentatively, D is TRBD1 (7 bases). V lost 1 base, J lost 5 bases, and 18 bases lay in between. This CDR3 region has 16 residues. Looked up from germline, CDR1 is SGDLS and CDR2 is YYNGEE. The CDR3: CASSVLGGGALETQYF. The CDR3 DNA reads as TGTGCCAGCAGCGTACTCGGAGGGGGCGCGTTGGAGACCCAGTACTTC.

This chain joins TRBV7-2 and TRBJ1-1, with 8 bases that match TRBD1. The CDR3 loop spans 17 amino acids. V was clipped by 5 bases and J by 5 bases; unmatched bases: 16. Germline CDR1 SGHTA, CDR2 FQGNSA. The CDR3 nucleotides read TGTGCCAGCAGCCCCGACAGGGGAGATTCTTCGAGGACTGAAGCTTTCTTT. It is translated as CASSPDRGDSSRTEAFF.

The genes are TRBV19 and TRBJ1-2, with 10 bases that match TRBD1. The germline gives CDR1 LNHDA, CDR2 SQIVND (reference sequence). The length of the CDR3 is 15 residues. With 2 bases clipped from V and 2 bases from J, the junction kept 2 bases outside the gene matches. Here the CDR3 DNA reads TGTGCCAGTAGTATACCGGGACAGGGGAACTATGGCTACACCTTC. Protein: CASSIPGQGNYGYTF. Variable domain in full (rest from reference TRBV19 and TRBJ1-2): DGGITQSPKYLFRKEGQNVTLSCEQNLNHDAMYWYRQDPGQGLRLIYYSQIVNDFQKGDIAEGYSVSREKKESFPLTVTSAQKNPTAFYLCASSIPGQGNYGYTFGSGTRLTVV.

The chain carries TRBV3-1 (or the pseudogene TRBV3-2) and TRBJ1-1; TRBD1 agrees at 8 bases. The V and J ends lost 4 bases and 4 bases, in that order; junction bases with no gene match: 8. CDR1 and CDR2 from the germline V gene are LGHDT and YNNKEL (reference sequence). This CDR3 region has 15 residues. This chain's CDR3 is CASSRDRSECTEAFF. In DNA, the CDR3 is TGTGCCAGCAGCCGGGACAGGTCCGAATGCACTGAAGCTTTCTTT.

The V call is TRBV7-9, the J call TRBJ2-1; D possibly matches TRBD1 or TRBD2 (5 bases each). The germline CDR1 and CDR2 sequences are SEHNR and FQNEAQ (reference sequence). The V end was cut by 5 bases, the J end by 4 bases, with 12 bases between. This CDR3 is 14 amino acids long. The CDR3 spells CASSTGLAYNEQFF. In DNA, the CDR3 is TGTGCCAGCAGCACAGGACTTGCTTACAATGAGCAGTTCTTC.

V usage is TRBV7-2 and J usage is TRBJ2-7; 9 bases fit TRBD1. Losses at the gene ends were 1 base for V and 4 bases for J; bases not matched to a gene: 8. The germline gives CDR1 SGHTA, CDR2 FQGNSA. The CDR3 covers 16 residues. The CDR3 loop reads CASSLEGGTGYYEQYF. Here the CDR3 DNA reads TGTGCCAGCAGCTTAGAAGGAGGGACAGGGTATTACGAGCAGTACTTC.